Listed below are T cell receptor beta chains from one sample, sequenced in a study of T cells in Graves' hyperthyroidism and ophthalmopathy. TCRdb passed the multiplex PCR reads through MiXCR, listing each CDR3 protein once. The sample contains just under 750,000 distinct CDR3 sequences, over 35% of which appear only once. Sequencing was done on a sample of blood. These receptor sequences come from a woman aged 40 to 50 with Graves' hyperthyroidism. CDR3s include the opening cysteine and the closing phenylalanine or tryptophan. The order of the fields is clone size, V gene, J gene, D gene, CDR3 protein, CDR3 DNA. The D gene is left open where the match is weak. Expanded clones are given a class, and other clones once, few, many or no size at all.

many	TRBV29-1	TRBJ2-7	.	CSVGGGAYYEQYF	TGCAGCGTTGGTGGGGGAGCGTACTACGAGCAGTACTTC
many	TRBV10-1	TRBJ2-2	.	CASSESGVNTGELFF	TGCGCCAGCAGTGAGTCAGGGGTGAACACCGGGGAGCTGTTTTTT
many	TRBV5-1	TRBJ1-1	.	CASSTRTVDTEAFF	TGCGCCAGCAGCACCCGGACGGTTGACACTGAAGCTTTCTTT
.	TRBV25-1	TRBJ2-5	.	CASILAIKTQYF	TGTGCCAGCATCTTAGCGATAAAGACCCAGTACTTC
few	TRBV11-2	TRBJ1-2	.	CASSSRGNGYTF	TGTGCCAGCAGCTCTAGGGGGAACGGCTACACCTTC
few	TRBV12-3/TRBV12-4	TRBJ2-5	.	CASSPRGEGALGTQYF	TGTGCCAGCAGTCCAAGGGGGGAGGGGGCTTTAGGGACCCAGTACTTC
.	TRBV20-1	TRBJ1-2	TRBD1	CSASTGGGYTF	TGCAGTGCTAGCACAGGGGGCGGCTACACCTTC
few	TRBV7-9	TRBJ1-2	.	CASSYNHYGYTF	TGTGCCAGCAGTTATAATCACTATGGCTACACCTTC
.	TRBV5-1	TRBJ2-7	.	CASSQDSGSLYEQYF	TGCGCCAGCAGCCAAGATTCCGGGTCCTTGTACGAGCAGTACTTC
.	TRBV13	TRBJ1-2	.	CASTFLDFRRSSKGYTF	TGTGCCAGCACCTTCCTCGATTTTCGACGCTCCTCTAAGGGCTACACCTTC
many	TRBV20-1	TRBJ2-7	.	CSGLTVDRDEQYF	TGCAGTGGCCTGACAGTCGACCGGGACGAGCAGTACTTC
many	TRBV20-1	TRBJ2-7	.	CRATEPFGYEQYF	TGCAGGGCTACCGAGCCATTCGGCTACGAGCAGTACTTC
few	TRBV10-3	TRBJ1-1	.	CAISDNRVDTEAFF	TGTGCCATCAGTGACAACAGGGTCGACACTGAAGCTTTCTTT
few	TRBV20-1	TRBJ2-5	.	CSARGRADGDTQYF	TGCAGTGCTAGGGGAAGAGCGGACGGAGATACGCAGTACTTC
many	TRBV10-2	TRBJ1-1	.	CASRQRFLTEAFF	TGCGCCAGCCGACAAAGGTTTCTCACTGAAGCTTTCTTT
few	TRBV20-1	TRBJ2-5	.	CSAQTGKETQYF	TGCAGTGCCCAGACGGGGAAAGAGACCCAGTACTTC
few	TRBV13	TRBJ2-7	TRBD1	CASSSPTGYSYEQYF	TGTGCCAGCAGCTCTCCGACAGGGTACTCCTACGAGCAGTACTTC
few	TRBV2	TRBJ2-7	TRBD2	CATNPGGSYEQYF	TGTGCCACTAACCCGGGGGGGTCCTACGAGCAGTACTTC
.	TRBV6-1	TRBJ1-2	.	CASTRPPGSRGYTF	TGTGCCAGCACCAGGCCCCCAGGGTCCCGGGGCTACACCTTC
.	TRBV12-3/TRBV12-4	TRBJ2-5	.	CASSPMAGYQETQYF	TGTGCCAGCAGCCCAATGGCAGGGTACCAAGAGACCCAGTACTTC
.	TRBV2	TRBJ1-2	.	CASFGGQATPNYGYTF	TGTGCCAGCTTTGGTGGTCAGGCAACCCCTAACTATGGCTACACCTTC
.	TRBV19	TRBJ2-3	.	CASRRTSTDTQYF	TGTGCCAGCCGGCGCACTAGCACAGATACGCAGTATTTT
.	TRBV6-6	TRBJ1-1	TRBD1	CASSYPFTGDTEAFF	TGTGCCAGCAGTTACCCATTCACAGGGGACACTGAAGCTTTCTTT
once	TRBV6-2/TRBV6-3	TRBJ2-5	.	CASSVLQGPGGETQYF	TGTGCCAGCAGCGTATTACAGGGTCCGGGCGGAGAGACCCAGTACTTC
.	TRBV10-3	TRBJ2-1	TRBD2	CASSFERGGDNEQFF	TGTGCCAGCAGCTTTGAGCGGGGGGGGGACAATGAGCAGTTCTTC